This passage covers 10 T cell receptor beta chains from one sample sequenced in a study of blood T cells in healthy people across ages. A second about 6 to 12 cycle PCR used barcoded and J-beta primers. TCRdb passed the 5' RACE reads through MiXCR, listing each CDR3 protein once. Of 850,000 to 1,300,000 distinct CDR3 sequences listed, under 55% are singletons. Sample: blood. The receptor source for this set is a woman aged 60-75 years in good health.

The chain employs TRBV27 and TRBJ2-3; maybe TRBD2 (5 bases). From germline, CDR1 is MNHEY and CDR2 SMNVEV (reference sequence). CDR3 length: 17 residues. V lost 4 bases, J lost 5 bases, and 22 bases lay in between. DNA for the CDR3: TGTGCCAGCAGTTCCCCCGTAGCGACCCAAGCTAGAGATACGCAGTATTTT. Protein sequence: CASSSPVATQARDTQYF.

This clonotype was counted only a few times. The chain's CDR3 is CASSAREWGLGNNEQFF. In DNA form, the CDR3 reads TGCGCCAGCAGCGCACGTGAATGGGGACTAGGGAACAATGAGCAGTTCTTC. The genes are TRBV5-1 and TRBJ2-1; 8 positions match TRBD2. V shed 4 bases and J 5 bases; nucleotides not matched to a gene: 14. This CDR3 comprises 17 residues. From germline, CDR1 is SGHRS and CDR2 YFSETQ.

The J gene is TRBJ1-1, the V gene TRBV6-5, with D maybe TRBD1 (5 bases). Germline CDR1 and CDR2: MNHEY and SVGAGI. This CDR3 spans 14 amino acids. V lost 7 bases and J 1 base, leaving 13 bases between the germline ends. The DNA of the CDR3 is TGTGCCAGCACCCAGGGACGGGGGAACACTGAAGCTTTCTTT. Its protein is CASTQGRGNTEAFF.

J is TRBJ2-1 and V is TRBV15; 9 bases map to TRBD2. Germline V gene sequence: CDR1 LNHNV, CDR2 YYDKDF (reference sequence). CDR3 size: 16 residues. The V segment lost 5 bases and the J segment 8 bases; nucleotides outside the gene matches: 13. CDR3 amino acids: CATSLGPGLAVHEQFF. The CDR3 bases are TGTGCCACCAGCCTAGGCCCGGGACTAGCAGTCCATGAGCAGTTCTTC.

The chain has TRBV6-5 and TRBJ2-3, with D possibly being TRBD1 (6 bases). CDR1 MNHEY and CDR2 SVGAGI come from the germline V gene. Trimming pared 8 bases from V and 0 bases from J, leaving 6 bases between. This CDR3 is built from 12 residues. This CDR3 is CASQGSTDTQYF. Here the CDR3 DNA reads TGTGCCAGCCAGGGGAGCACAGATACGCAGTATTTT.

This clonotype was found a few times. V is TRBV29-1 and J is TRBJ2-3; perhaps TRBD1 as D (5 bases). Germline V lookup: CDR1 SQVTM, CDR2 ANQGSEA. The CDR3 loop spans 16 amino acids. V lost 4 bases, J lost 2 bases, and 19 bases lay in between. The CDR3 region is CSVVTAHSFPTDTQYF. The CDR3 nucleotides read TGCAGCGTTGTGACAGCCCACTCCTTCCCCACAGATACGCAGTATTTT.

The chain employs TRBV28 and TRBJ1-2; a weak D match, TRBD1 (5 bases). Germline CDR1 is MDHEN and CDR2 is SYDVKM. Trimming took off 3 bases at V and 4 bases at J, with 9 bases between the two ends. This CDR3 is built from 13 residues. This CDR3 is CASSFKTAYGYTF. CDR3 nucleotides: TGTGCCAGCAGTTTTAAGACAGCCTATGGCTACACCTTC.

The CDR3 loop is CASSRSGHYNEQFF. For the CDR3, the DNA is TGTGCCAGCAGCCGTAGCGGACATTACAATGAGCAGTTCTTC. The rearrangement joins TRBV6-5 to TRBJ2-1, with D possibly being TRBD2 (6 bases). This CDR3 has 14 residues. V lost 6 bases, J lost 4 bases, and 13 bases lay in between. From germline, CDR1 is MNHEY and CDR2 SVGAGI.

CDR3 bases: TGTGCCAGCTCACCACAGGGGAGCGAGACCCAGTACTTC. Protein: CASSPQGSETQYF. The genes are TRBV7-9 and TRBJ2-7; the match to TRBD1 covers 7 bases. The J call may not be correct, given that the DNA end is closer to TRBJ2-5. The CDR3 covers 13 residues. Per the germline V gene, CDR1 is SEHNR and CDR2 is FQNEAQ (reference sequence).

This clonotype occurred a few times. This chain links TRBV11-1 with TRBJ2-3; 12 nucleotides match TRBD2. Germline V gene lookup returns CDR1 SGHAT and CDR2 FQDESV (reference sequence). Trimming at V came to 5 bases and at J to 4 bases, leaving 13 bases not matched to a gene. This CDR3 is built from 18 residues. The CDR3 protein is CASSPTVWTSGAADTQYF. CDR3 DNA: TGTGCCAGCAGCCCAACGGTCTGGACTAGCGGGGCGGCAGATACGCAGTATTTT.